Here is one T cell receptor (beta chain) with its context. Documented time point: pre-treatment baseline. Apart from a couple of fast progressors, RECIST 1.1 response was judged 12 weeks post-infusion. Germline V CDR1 and CDR2: SGHTS, YDEGEE. Trimming removed 1 base at V and 0 bases at J, with 12 bases between. This CDR3 comprises 16 residues. This sample is part of a study of blood T cell dynamics during melanoma immunotherapy. Sequenced by immunoSEQ multiplex PCR; TCRdb stores in-frame clones only, minus some. The profile shows 5,500 to 8,500 clones, approximately 83% of them singletons. Sequences were derived from blood, sampled from a patient treated with checkpoint blockade. The chain carries TRBV5-8 and TRBJ2-3; D is possibly TRBD1 (6 bases). The source of this sequence is a human donor with melanoma. Some clones in this sample may be carry-over from other donors' samples. The CDR3 DNA reads as TGTGCCAGCAGCTTGTTGGGGGCCCCTAGCACAGATACGCAGTATTTT. It translates to CASSLLGAPSTDTQYF.